The 10 T cell receptor beta chains in this list originate from one sample, sequenced in a study of T cells expressing NK-cell markers. TCRdb reprocessed the 5' RACE reads, with one entry per CDR3 protein and no DNA. The ten most abundant clones cover roughly 12% of a sample with around 140,000 distinct CDR3 sequences. Sequencing was performed on blood T cells: a sorted CD56 or NKG2C T cell subset, CD4+ or CD8+ T cells, or bulk PBMC T cells (not recorded which). These TCRs come from a man aged 18 to 29 in good health.

The V and J genes are TRBV27 and TRBJ2-1; lacking DNA, the TRBD2 call made by TCRdb goes unchecked. The germline V gene encodes CDR1 MNHEY and CDR2 SMNVEV (reference sequence). The CDR3 is 14 amino acids. Here the CDR3 reads CASSSTGTRGEQFF.

The CDR3 here is CASSTGGMTYEQYF. The V call is TRBV6-1, the J call TRBJ2-7. The CDR3 has 14 residues. Germline loops: CDR1 MNHNS, CDR2 SASEGT.

The chain employs TRBV19 and TRBJ2-2; the TRBD1 assignment by TCRdb is unverifiable without DNA. The length of the CDR3 is 14 residues. Germline CDR1 and CDR2: LNHDA and SQIVND (reference sequence). CDR3 amino acids: CASITGEDTGELFF.

The gene calls are TRBV4-2 and TRBJ2-7; TCRdb's assignment of TRBD2 cannot be checked, as there is no DNA. Germline CDR1 and CDR2: LGHNA and YNFKEQ. This CDR3 is built from 18 residues. CDR3 loop: CASSQDGFSEGPRPEQYF.

The chain links TRBV4-1 to TRBJ2-1. The CDR3 is 13 amino acids. Germline-derived CDR1 and CDR2 are MGHRA and YSYEKL. The CDR3 spells CASSQENTVEQFF.

V gene TRBV3-1 combines with J gene TRBJ2-4; TCRdb lists TRBD2, though no DNA is available to test this call. This CDR3 has 15 amino acids. Germline loops: CDR1 LGHDT, CDR2 YNNKEL (reference sequence). The CDR3: CASSQAGGEVNIQYF.

CDR3 sequence reads: CASSGRVYGTEAFF. This rearrangement joins TRBV12-3 or TRBV12-4 to TRBJ1-1; TCRdb names TRBD1, which stays unverified in the absence of DNA. The length of the CDR3 is 14 residues.

This chain links TRBV10-2 with TRBJ2-5; TCRdb calls TRBD2, which cannot be checked without DNA. The CDR3 has 17 amino acids. From germline, CDR1 is WSHSY and CDR2 SAAADI. CDR3 region: CASSDRGLAVLQETQYF.

V and J are TRBV20-1 and TRBJ2-1; TCRdb's assignment of TRBD2 cannot be checked, as there is no DNA. CDR1 is DFQATT, CDR2 SNEGSKA, per germline (reference sequence). The CDR3 length is 18 residues. This CDR3 is CSARDTGGSESSYNEQFF.

This chain joins TRBV5-6 and TRBJ2-2. This CDR3 has 14 amino acids. Germline loops: CDR1 SGHDT, CDR2 YYEEEE. The CDR3 loop is CASSLEEPTGELFF.